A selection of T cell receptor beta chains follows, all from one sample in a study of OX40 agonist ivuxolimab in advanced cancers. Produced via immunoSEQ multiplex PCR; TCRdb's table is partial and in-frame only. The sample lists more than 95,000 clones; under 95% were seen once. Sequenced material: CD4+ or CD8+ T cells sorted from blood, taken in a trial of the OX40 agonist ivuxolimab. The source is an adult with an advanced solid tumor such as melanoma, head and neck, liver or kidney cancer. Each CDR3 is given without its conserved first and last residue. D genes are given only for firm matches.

CDR3aa: ASEDGYEQY
d_gene: .
j_gene: TRBJ2-7
v_gene: TRBV7-9

CDR3aa: ASRSRPGPLFNEKLF
d_gene: .
j_gene: TRBJ1-4
v_gene: TRBV2

CDR3aa: AISGRDKGTYEQY
d_gene: .
j_gene: TRBJ2-7
v_gene: TRBV10-3

CDR3aa: ASSSGPGGAEAF
d_gene: .
j_gene: TRBJ1-1
v_gene: TRBV7-2

CDR3aa: ASSPRTGVSSQPQH
d_gene: TRBD1
j_gene: TRBJ1-5
v_gene: TRBV7-6

CDR3aa: SVGYSGYT
d_gene: .
j_gene: TRBJ1-2
v_gene: TRBV29-1

CDR3aa: ASSLVGDLSTGELF
d_gene: .
j_gene: TRBJ2-2
v_gene: TRBV5-1

CDR3aa: ASSLRDTETYQPQH
d_gene: .
j_gene: TRBJ1-5
v_gene: TRBV19

CDR3aa: ASSPEDSYEQY
d_gene: .
j_gene: TRBJ2-7
v_gene: TRBV7-9

CDR3aa: ASSSLGSNEQF
d_gene: .
j_gene: TRBJ2-1
v_gene: TRBV11-2

CDR3aa: ASSAGTGDEQY
d_gene: .
j_gene: TRBJ2-7
v_gene: TRBV2

CDR3aa: ASSPPVTASGYT
d_gene: .
j_gene: TRBJ1-2
v_gene: TRBV18

CDR3aa: ASSLVSQSADTQY
d_gene: .
j_gene: TRBJ2-3
v_gene: TRBV9

CDR3aa: ASRRQGNTEAF
d_gene: TRBD1
j_gene: TRBJ1-1
v_gene: TRBV25-1

CDR3aa: ASSLLAGGRYNEQF
d_gene: TRBD2
j_gene: TRBJ2-1
v_gene: TRBV7-3

CDR3aa: ASSQPSTSFHEQY
d_gene: .
j_gene: TRBJ2-7
v_gene: TRBV5-4

CDR3aa: ASSFQTAEAF
d_gene: .
j_gene: TRBJ1-1
v_gene: TRBV19

CDR3aa: ASNQLAGGPGEQF
d_gene: TRBD2
j_gene: TRBJ2-1
v_gene: TRBV6-1

CDR3aa: ATVGRGSYEQY
d_gene: .
j_gene: TRBJ2-7
v_gene: TRBV28

CDR3aa: SVSQGTFQYEQY
d_gene: .
j_gene: TRBJ2-7
v_gene: TRBV29-1

CDR3aa: ASSTRLAGGAYNEQF
d_gene: TRBD2
j_gene: TRBJ2-1
v_gene: TRBV7-9

CDR3aa: ASSVATASGSFSTDTQY
d_gene: TRBD2
j_gene: TRBJ2-3
v_gene: TRBV9

CDR3aa: ASSAFPGSTEAF
d_gene: .
j_gene: TRBJ1-1
v_gene: TRBV9

CDR3aa: ASSSTGWDGYT
d_gene: .
j_gene: TRBJ1-2
v_gene: TRBV7-6

CDR3aa: ATSRDRGQSEQY
d_gene: TRBD1
j_gene: TRBJ2-7
v_gene: TRBV15

CDR3aa: ASSPPAGGNDIQY
d_gene: .
j_gene: TRBJ2-4
v_gene: TRBV18

CDR3aa: ASSSRDREDYAGYT
d_gene: TRBD1
j_gene: TRBJ1-2
v_gene: TRBV11-1

CDR3aa: ASSLVYSGANVLT
d_gene: .
j_gene: TRBJ2-6
v_gene: TRBV7-6

CDR3aa: AIPGTGADEQY
d_gene: TRBD1
j_gene: TRBJ2-7
v_gene: TRBV2

CDR3aa: ASSQRPGGSNEKLF
d_gene: TRBD1
j_gene: TRBJ1-4
v_gene: TRBV4-2

CDR3aa: AISESMVQSYEQY
d_gene: .
j_gene: TRBJ2-7
v_gene: TRBV10-3

CDR3aa: ASSQDHLAGEETQY
d_gene: TRBD2
j_gene: TRBJ2-5
v_gene: TRBV4-2

CDR3aa: ASSSGGQPQH
d_gene: .
j_gene: TRBJ1-5
v_gene: TRBV28

CDR3aa: ASGDSYSGNTIY
d_gene: TRBD1
j_gene: TRBJ1-3
v_gene: TRBV19

CDR3aa: ASSLGTGMETQY
d_gene: TRBD1
j_gene: TRBJ2-5
v_gene: TRBV7-2

CDR3aa: ASRTTNEKLF
d_gene: .
j_gene: TRBJ1-4
v_gene: TRBV28

CDR3aa: ASSQDPLYGYT
d_gene: .
j_gene: TRBJ1-2
v_gene: TRBV5-1

CDR3aa: ASSPPRGRDGYT
d_gene: TRBD1
j_gene: TRBJ1-2
v_gene: TRBV19

CDR3aa: ASSQLGFSGNTIY
d_gene: .
j_gene: TRBJ1-3
v_gene: TRBV14

CDR3aa: ASSLRLSGANVLT
d_gene: .
j_gene: TRBJ2-6
v_gene: TRBV7-8

CDR3aa: ASSVVFPGEGYT
d_gene: .
j_gene: TRBJ1-2
v_gene: TRBV9

CDR3aa: ASSLKSPSTDTQY
d_gene: .
j_gene: TRBJ2-3
v_gene: TRBV7-3

CDR3aa: ASSKTSPVGQPQH
d_gene: .
j_gene: TRBJ1-5
v_gene: TRBV5-7

CDR3aa: ASSTLEGSKPQH
d_gene: .
j_gene: TRBJ1-5
v_gene: TRBV6-5

CDR3aa: ASSEAKETQY
d_gene: .
j_gene: TRBJ2-5
v_gene: TRBV2

CDR3aa: ASSDMTGRDTEAF
d_gene: TRBD1
j_gene: TRBJ1-1
v_gene: TRBV25-1

CDR3aa: ASGSTNQPQH
d_gene: .
j_gene: TRBJ1-5
v_gene: TRBV12-5